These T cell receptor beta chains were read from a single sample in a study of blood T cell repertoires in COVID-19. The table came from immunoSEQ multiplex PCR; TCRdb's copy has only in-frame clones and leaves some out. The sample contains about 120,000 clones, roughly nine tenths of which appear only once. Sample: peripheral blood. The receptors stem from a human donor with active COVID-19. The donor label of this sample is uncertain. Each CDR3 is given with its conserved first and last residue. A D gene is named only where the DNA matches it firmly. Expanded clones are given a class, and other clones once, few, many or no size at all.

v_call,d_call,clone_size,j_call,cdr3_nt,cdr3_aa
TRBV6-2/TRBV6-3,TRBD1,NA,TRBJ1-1,TGTGCCAGCAGTGAGCAGGGGGGGAACACTGAAGCTTTCTTT,CASSEQGGNTEAFF
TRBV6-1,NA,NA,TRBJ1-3,TGTGCCAGCACTGAAATACAGGGACCTGGAAACACCATATATTTT,CASTEIQGPGNTIYF
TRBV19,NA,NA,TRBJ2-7,TGTGCCAGTAGCGACAGGAATACCTACGAGCAGTACTTC,CASSDRNTYEQYF
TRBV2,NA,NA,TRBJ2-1,TGTGCCAGCAGTGCATCTACCCACTACTACAATGAGCAGTTCTTC,CASSASTHYYNEQFF
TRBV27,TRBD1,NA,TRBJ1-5,TGTGCCAGCGGAGAAGAACCTCCGGGACAGGGTTATTGGCCCCAGCATTTT,CASGEEPPGQGYWPQHF
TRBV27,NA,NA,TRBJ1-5,TGTGCCAGCAGTTTAAGGGGCGCTTTTGGCAATCAGCCCCAGCATTTT,CASSLRGAFGNQPQHF
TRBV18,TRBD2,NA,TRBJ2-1,TGTGCCAGCTCACCCAATCCAGCGGGGGGGCTTGGCTCCTACAATGAGCAGTTCTTC,CASSPNPAGGLGSYNEQFF
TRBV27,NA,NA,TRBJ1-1,TGTGCCAGCAGTCCCACGGCCGAGGGCCTGAACACTGAAGCTTTCTTT,CASSPTAEGLNTEAFF
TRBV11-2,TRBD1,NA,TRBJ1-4,TGTGCCAGCAGCCAAGGACAGGGGGCGACTAATGAAAAACTGTTTTTT,CASSQGQGATNEKLFF
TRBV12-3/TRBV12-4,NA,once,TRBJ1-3,TGTGCCAGCAGCCCAGACCGGAGGCCCATATATTTT,CASSPDRRPIYF
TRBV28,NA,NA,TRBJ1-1,TGTGCCAGCAGTTTAATCACAGGGAAGGGTGCCACTGAAGCTTTCTTT,CASSLITGKGATEAFF
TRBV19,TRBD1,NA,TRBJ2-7,TGTGCCAGTATGGTCTCGGGGGGACAGGGGCGGTTGTACGAGCAGTACTTC,CASMVSGGQGRLYEQYF
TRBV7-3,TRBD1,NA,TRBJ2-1,TGTGCCAGCAGCCTATGGGGACAGGGAGGCAATGAGCAGTTCTTC,CASSLWGQGGNEQFF
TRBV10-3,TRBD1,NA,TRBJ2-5,TGTGCCATCAGTGAAGGGACAGGGGTGCAAGAGACCCAGTACTTC,CAISEGTGVQETQYF
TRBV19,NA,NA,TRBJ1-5,TGTGCCAGTAGTAAGCGACAGCCTGGGGTATATAGCAATCAGCCCCAGCATTTT,CASSKRQPGVYSNQPQHF
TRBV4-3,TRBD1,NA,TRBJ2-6,TGCGCCAGCAGCCAAGGGACAGGGGGTTCTGGGGCCAACGTCCTGACTTTC,CASSQGTGGSGANVLTF
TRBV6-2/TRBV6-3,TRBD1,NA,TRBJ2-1,TGTGCCAGCAGTTTGGGGGACAGGCGCGATGAGCAGTTCTTC,CASSLGDRRDEQFF
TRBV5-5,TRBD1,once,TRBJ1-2,TGTGCCAGCAGCTTACGGACACCGGACAGGGCGGAAGGCTACACCTTC,CASSLRTPDRAEGYTF
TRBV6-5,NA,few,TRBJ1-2,TGTGCCAGCAGTCGAACCGGCTATGGCTACACCTTC,CASSRTGYGYTF
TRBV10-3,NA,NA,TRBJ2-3,TGTGCCATCAGTGAGAAGGGGATCACAGATACGCAGTATTTT,CAISEKGITDTQYF
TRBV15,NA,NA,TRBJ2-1,TGTGCCACCAGCAGAGATCTGGGCAACTACAATGAGCAGTTCTTC,CATSRDLGNYNEQFF
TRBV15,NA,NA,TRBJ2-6,TGTGCCACCAGCAGTCACCCCGGGTCTGGGGCCAACGTCCTGACTTTC,CATSSHPGSGANVLTF
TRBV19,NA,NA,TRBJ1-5,TGTGCCAGTAGTACACAAAGAAATGGGCCCCAGCATTTT,CASSTQRNGPQHF
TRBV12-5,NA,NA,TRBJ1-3,TGTGCTAGTGGTCTCAGGGGTTCCTCTGGAAACACCATATATTTT,CASGLRGSSGNTIYF
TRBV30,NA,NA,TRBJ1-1,TGTGCCTGGAGTCTTTCGGGACACCAGAACACTGAAGCTTTCTTT,CAWSLSGHQNTEAFF
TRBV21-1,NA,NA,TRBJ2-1,TGTGCCAGCATCCTCCGGAGATACAATGAGCAGTTCTTC,CASILRRYNEQFF
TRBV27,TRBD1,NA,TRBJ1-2,TGTGCCAGCAGTGAGGCAGGGGGCCCAATCTATGGCTACACCTTC,CASSEAGGPIYGYTF
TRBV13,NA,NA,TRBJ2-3,TGTGCCAGCAGCTTCAGCTATCGGACGGGGGACGGGGATACGCAGTATTTT,CASSFSYRTGDGDTQYF
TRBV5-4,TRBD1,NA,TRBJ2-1,TGTGCCAGCAGACCCGAGACAGGGAGCAATGAGCAGTTCTTC,CASRPETGSNEQFF
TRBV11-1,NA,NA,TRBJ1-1,TGTGCCAGCAGCTTAGCTCGGAACACTGAAGCTTTCTTT,CASSLARNTEAFF
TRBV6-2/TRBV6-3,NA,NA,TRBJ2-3,TGTGCCAGCAGTTACTCAGCCGCCCGGGCGCAGTATTTT,CASSYSAARAQYF
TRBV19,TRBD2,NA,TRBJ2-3,TGTGCCAGTAGTGCTAGCGGGGGGTTCTCGGGTACGCAGTATTTT,CASSASGGFSGTQYF
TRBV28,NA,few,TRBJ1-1,TGTGCCAGCAGTTTCAGGGGGAACACTGAAGCTTTCTTT,CASSFRGNTEAFF
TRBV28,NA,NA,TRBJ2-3,TGTGCCAGCAGTTTTAGGCTCGAGAGAGGAGAGACCGATACGCAGTATTTT,CASSFRLERGETDTQYF
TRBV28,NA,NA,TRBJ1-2,TGTGCCAGCAGGCTGACAGGCTACTATGGCTACACCTTC,CASRLTGYYGYTF
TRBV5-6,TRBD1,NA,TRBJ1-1,TGTGCCAGCAGCCTGACAGGGTTGAACACTGAAGCTTTCTTT,CASSLTGLNTEAFF
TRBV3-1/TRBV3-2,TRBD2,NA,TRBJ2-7,TGTGCCAGCAGCCAACGATCCTTCGCTAGCGGGGTGCAGTACTTC,CASSQRSFASGVQYF
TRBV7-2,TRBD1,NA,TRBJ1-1,TGTGCCAGCAGCTTAGCGACAGGGATGAACACTGAAGCTTTCTTT,CASSLATGMNTEAFF
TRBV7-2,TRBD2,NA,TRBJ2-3,TGTGCCAGCAGCTTAATTTCGGGGGGGACGCCTGTCCATACGCAGTATTTT,CASSLISGGTPVHTQYF
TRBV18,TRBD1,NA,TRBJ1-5,TGTGCCAGCTCCTTACAGGGGGCGAGTCAGCCCCAGCATTTT,CASSLQGASQPQHF
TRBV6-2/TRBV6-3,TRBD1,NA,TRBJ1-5,TGTGCCAGCAGTTACTGGGATACCGGGACAGGGGGCGTTCAGCCCCAGCATTTT,CASSYWDTGTGGVQPQHF
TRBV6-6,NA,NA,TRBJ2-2,TGTGCCAGCAGTTATGCAGGGCAGATTAACACCGGGGAGCTGTTTTTT,CASSYAGQINTGELFF
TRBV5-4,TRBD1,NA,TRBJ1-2,TGTGCCAGCAAAGACCCGGGACAGGGGGCATATGGCTACACCTTC,CASKDPGQGAYGYTF
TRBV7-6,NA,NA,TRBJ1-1,TGTGCCAGCAGCTTAGGGTACGGGGTATCCGGTGCCGAAGCTTTCTTT,CASSLGYGVSGAEAFF
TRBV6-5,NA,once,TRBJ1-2,TGTGCCAGCAGCCGCCCAGGGTTTGGCTACACCTTC,CASSRPGFGYTF